This T cell receptor beta chain is drawn from a study of blood T cell repertoires in COVID-19. Study-level background: Samples of COVID-19 (acute and convalescent) were obtained from the United States, Italy and Spain. The cDNA or gDNA used as material had been derived from T cells, B-cell-depleted T cells, or PBMCs.

CDR3 size: 14 residues. V lost 4 bases to trimming and J lost 4 bases; unmatched junction nucleotides: 3. Germline values: CDR1 MNHEY, CDR2 SVGAGI. Authors' methods: Estimation of nucleated cell counts was performed using reference gene primer amplification. Some clones are missing from TCRdb's copy, which holds only in-frame ones; the method was immunoSEQ multiplex PCR. That table is the source of V, J and clone size, and D and trimming were worked out from the DNA. The sample carries roughly 260,000 clones, around 87% recorded once. The chain links TRBV6-5 to TRBJ1-4, with 7 positions matching TRBD1. The TCR was taken from a woman between 45 and 65 years old with acute or convalescent COVID-19. The sequenced material came from peripheral blood. In DNA form, the CDR3 reads TGTGCCAGCAGTTCCCCAGGGGGTAATGAAAAACTGTTTTTT. This translates into CASSSPGGNEKLFF.